This T cell receptor (beta chain) came from a study of shared clonotypes between healthy human individuals (TCRdb year 2020). General notes on the study: Two women and a few men aged 18 to 49 years were included in the cohort. For each donor, CD4 naive and CD4 memory were each given three plates, CD8 naive was given two plates, and CD8 memory was given one plate. To estimate repertoire size and how much clonotype sharing occurs between individuals, the study deeply sequenced the blood TCR repertoires of roughly 5 healthy adults. To increase sequencing depth and limit assay-specific biases, different laboratories used diverse techniques to prepare libraries and sequence TCR repertoires. Per donor, leukapheresis produced somewhere between about 0.9 and 9 billion PBMCs. General conclusions and limits of the study: Pairwise subsampling led to the expectation that sequencing depth would affect the degree of clonotype sharing among donors. Even with the large sequencing depth, rarefaction of the sorted-subset datasets indicated that sequencing was incomplete. Sampling was limited to blood, and TCR repertoires in tissue likely differ from TCR repertoires in blood. Approximately 4.8% of naive CD4, 3.5% of naive CD8, approximately 2% of memory CD4, and around 0.4% of memory CD8 clonotypes were shared across several donors. Estimated clonotype richness was generally larger for naive than for memory subsets. Compared with non-shared clonotypes, the clonotypes found in all four sorted-subset donors had higher generation probabilities. The genetic and exposure-history diversity represented was limited by the small number of donors.

CDR1 MDHEN and CDR2 SYDVKM are derived from the germline V gene. Including cysteine and phenylalanine, the CDR3 has 12 amino acids. Just CDR3 DNA is preserved here, 36 bases in frame from base 1. The V end loses 7 bases and the J end loses 3 bases, and a stretch of 9 bases separates them. For the CD8 naive samples, CD45RO-negative cells were positively selected for CCR7, yielding a CD45RA+CCR7+ population from which TemRA cells were excluded. Healthy HIV-negative adults with no recently reported acute infections or vaccinations were included as donors. Only Caucasian adults living in Nashville, Tennessee, USA were represented among the donors. Blood was obtained by leukapheresis, after which PBMCs were separated by Ficoll-Histopaque density gradient centrifugation and cryopreserved in liquid nitrogen vapor phase. Purity and quantity of every magnetically sorted T cell population were checked by analytical flow cytometry. Each sorted fraction had its genomic DNA isolated and then quantified by UV absorbance on a Nanodrop 2000c.

Using the deep immunoSEQ assay, multiplex PCR amplified TCR CDR3 regions from genomic DNA. For each cell subset, the extracted genomic DNA was distributed evenly across all wells of several immunoSEQ 96-well plates, and each plate served as one replicate. For sorted subsets, roughly 200 ng of genomic DNA, equivalent to around 31,000 T cell genomes, went into each replicate PCR. Purified libraries were measured with a Qubit 3.0 fluorometer, size-checked on a Bioanalyzer 2100, and measured again with the KAPA Library Quantification kit. Every immunoSEQ 96-well plate was sequenced on a dedicated single-read 150-cycle Illumina NextSeq 550 flow cell. As for how the authors treated the data: Because only junctional sequences without quality scores were contained in the immunoSEQ output, filtering matching that applied to full-length reads could not be performed. Sequences were annotated with PyIR, a Python wrapper for IgBLAST v1.9, using IMGT germline references to assign V/J genes and CDR3. Reads were filtered out if the reads had weak V/J assignments (E-value above 1e-6), no CDR3, stop codons, out-of-frame junctions, or ambiguous translated residues. V3J clonotypes were defined as sequences sharing an identical inferred V gene, J gene, and CDR3 amino acid sequence. Percentage overlap between repertoires was calculated by dividing the number of shared unique clonotypes by the size of the smaller repertoire. Three approaches were used to assess repertoire richness: RTK rarefaction, the Chao1 estimator, and Recon v2.1 estimates of unobserved clonotypes. Generation probabilities for all TCRbeta clonotypes obtained by the gDNA method from a handful of donors were computed using OLGA. Sourced from immuneACCESS, this table was stored by TCRdb with only in-frame sequences that have V and J called. A share of the clones is absent; for the studies checked, an unresolved V gene accounts for under half, and the remainder has no known explanation. The V and J calls and the clone size are those of that table, but D and trimming were determined from the DNA. The sample contains under 850,000 clones, over 90% of them found a single time. Approximately 25% of the sample goes to the ten largest clones.

Remarks on this clone: Its antigen is not yet known. Base qualities are not recorded, but no much larger clone differs from it by a single base.

Rearrangement joined TRBV28 to TRBJ1-1; the D gene is unclear. This sequence was found in a young man in good health. The sequencing input was naive CD8+ T cells sorted from blood. This specimen's cell subset or site label, per the study, means: CD45RA+CCR7+. The bases read TGTGCCAGCAACAAACAGCACACTGAAGCTTTCTTT. Translated, this is CASNKQHTEAFF.